Listed here are 23 T cell receptor beta chains from one sample, sequenced in a study of CD8 T cells in Susac syndrome (dated by TCRdb to about 2019). The method behind the library was the immunoSEQ multiplex PCR assay. RNA was extracted with the RNeasy kit and about 0.5 to 1 ug was reverse transcribed using random hexamers. Through fastp at Q25 and MiXCR, TCRdb rebuilt clones from the public reads, retaining in-frame beta chains. Each CDR3 protein gets just one entry, which takes the most common genes and DNA from the rows behind it. The sample table records 130,000 to 150,000 distinct CDR3 sequences; about 93% of these occur just once. Approximately 0.3% of the sample is in the top ten clones. Specimen: CD8+ T cells from PBMCs. The receptor source for this set is a human donor in good health.

The V gene is TRBV5-6, the J gene TRBJ2-7, with TRBD2 identical over 10 bases. Germline V CDR1 and CDR2: SGHDT, YYEEEE. Germline trimming cut 2 bases from V and 2 bases from J; bases unmatched to any gene: 4. The CDR3 is made up of 15 amino acids. The CDR3 protein is CASSFSSGRPYEQYF. CDR3 DNA sequence: TGTGCCAGCAGCTTCTCTAGCGGGAGACCCTACGAGCAGTACTTC.

The CDR3, as DNA: TGTGCCAGCAGGCCGCCGGGGACTGAGCAGTTCTTC. This sequence encodes CASRPPGTEQFF. The chain links TRBV28 to TRBJ2-1; D may be TRBD1 or TRBD2 (5 bases each). This CDR3 contains 12 residues. V was trimmed by 6 bases and J by 9 bases, leaving 12 bases between them. Germline values: CDR1 MDHEN, CDR2 SYDVKM. Full variable domain (missing parts from reference TRBV28 and TRBJ2-1): DVKVTQSSRYLVKRTGEKVFLECVQDMDHENMFWYRQDPGLGLRLIYFSYDVKMKEKGDIPEGYSVSREKKERFSLILESASTNQTSMYLCASRPPGTEQFFGPGTRLTVL.

The chain has TRBV2 and TRBJ2-1, with 7 bases fitting TRBD1. With 2 bases clipped from V and 13 bases from J, the junction kept 2 bases outside the gene matches. From germline, CDR1 is SNHLY and CDR2 FYNNEI. This CDR3 has 11 residues. CDR3 loop: CASSENRGQFF. CDR3 nucleotides: TGTGCCAGCAGTGAAAACAGGGGACAGTTCTTC.

The chain combines TRBV7-8 with TRBJ2-1; D may be TRBD1 (6 bases). V was clipped by 5 bases and J by 2 bases, with 13 bases between them. The germline gives CDR1 SGHVS, CDR2 FQNEAQ. The CDR3 is 15 amino acids. The CDR3 region has the DNA TGTGCCAGCAGCCAACTCAAGGGGGCCTACAATGAGCAGTTCTTC. The encoded protein is CASSQLKGAYNEQFF.

This clonotype occurred once. The chain links TRBV3-1 to TRBJ2-3; no firm D call. Germline V gene data show CDR1 as LGHDT and CDR2 as YNNKEL (reference sequence). Trimming removed 10 bases at V and 4 bases at J, with 12 bases between. The CDR3 runs to 12 residues. CDR3 sequence (DNA): TGTGCCACCACGGGTTTGGCAGATACGCAGTATTTT. Protein product: CATTGLADTQYF.

The J gene is TRBJ2-7, the V gene TRBV19, with D unclear. The V end lost 3 bases, the J end lost 4 bases, and 7 bases lay between the germline ends. CDR1 and CDR2 (germline): LNHDA, SQIVND (reference sequence). This CDR3 comprises 12 residues. The CDR3 here is CASSISPYEQYF. In DNA, the CDR3 is TGTGCCAGTAGTATCTCTCCGTACGAGCAGTACTTC.

J is TRBJ2-5 and V is TRBV12-3 or TRBV12-4, with D uncertain. V was trimmed by 1 base and J by 1 base, leaving 10 bases between them. The CDR3 is 15 amino acids. The CDR3 region is CASSLVAGVQETQYF. CDR3 DNA: TGTGCCAGCAGTTTAGTAGCTGGGGTCCAAGAGACCCAGTACTTC.

The gene calls are TRBV28 and TRBJ2-5; unclear D gene. The CDR3 has 11 amino acids. Between the trimmed V and J ends, which lost 6 bases and 5 bases, there was a span of 7 bases. Germline values: CDR1 MDHEN, CDR2 SYDVKM. This chain's CDR3 is CASSGEETQYF. Here the CDR3 DNA reads TGTGCCAGCAGCGGAGAGGAGACCCAGTACTTC. The variable domain in full, with the rest retrieved from reference TRBV28 and TRBJ2-5, is DVKVTQSSRYLVKRTGEKVFLECVQDMDHENMFWYRQDPGLGLRLIYFSYDVKMKEKGDIPEGYSVSREKKERFSLILESASTNQTSMYLCASSGEETQYFGPGTRLLVL.

J is TRBJ2-5 and V is TRBV25-1; D remains unclear. Trimming took off 4 bases at V and 3 bases at J, with 6 bases between the two ends. The CDR3 is 12 residues long. Per the germline V gene, CDR1 is MGHDK and CDR2 is SYGVNS. The CDR3: CASSGNEETQYF. CDR3 bases: TGTGCCAGCAGTGGCAACGAAGAGACCCAGTACTTC.

This chain connects TRBV7-8 to TRBJ2-3; D is unclear. V was cut by 1 base and J by 3 bases, with 8 bases left in between. CDR1 is SGHVS, CDR2 FQNEAQ, per germline. CDR3 length: 14 residues. The CDR3 bases are TGTGCCAGCAGCTTAGTAGGGTGGACAGATACGCAGTATTTT. Its translation: CASSLVGWTDTQYF.

This clonotype has just one count. The rearrangement joins TRBV29-1 to TRBJ2-7; D is undetermined. The V and J ends lost 3 bases and 5 bases respectively, with 8 bases between them. The germline CDR1 and CDR2 sequences are SQVTM and ANQGSEA. The CDR3 is made up of 11 amino acids. CDR3 sequence: CSVDGWDEQYF. In nucleotides, the CDR3 is TGCAGCGTTGATGGCTGGGACGAGCAGTACTTC.

This chain joins TRBV5-6 and TRBJ2-3; D ambiguous. V lost 0 bases and J lost 5, with 13 bases in between. Germline V gene data show CDR1 as SGHDT and CDR2 as YYEEEE. There are 15 residues in the CDR3. CDR3 nucleotides: TGTGCCAGCAGCTTGGTATCGACGTGGCGAGATACGCAGTATTTT. As protein: CASSLVSTWRDTQYF. The complete variable domain, with remaining parts taken from reference TRBV5-6 and TRBJ2-3, reads DAGVTQSPTHLIKTRGQQVTLRCSPKSGHDTVSWYQQALGQGPQFIFQYYEEEERQRGNFPDRFSGHQFPNYSSELNVNALLLGDSALYLCASSLVSTWRDTQYFGPGTRLTVL.

The CDR3 is CSAPRTNGERGAGGAYNEQFF. The CDR3 coding sequence is TGCAGTGCTCCTCGGACAAACGGCGAGCGGGGAGCGGGGGGGGCCTACAATGAGCAGTTCTTC. The V gene is TRBV20-1, the J gene TRBJ2-1; TRBD2 aligns across 10 bases. The V segment lost 5 bases and the J segment 2 bases; nucleotides outside the gene matches: 24. The CDR3 loop spans 21 amino acids. CDR1 is DFQATT, CDR2 SNEGSKA, per germline (reference sequence).

The gene calls are TRBV30 and TRBJ2-1; 7 nucleotides agree with TRBD2. J lost 9 bases, V lost 1 base, and 12 bases had no gene match. The CDR3 extends over 15 amino acids. Germline values: CDR1 GTSNPN, CDR2 SVGIG (reference sequence). In DNA, the CDR3 is TGTGCCTGGAGTGCTTCCGGACTAGAGACCAGTGAGCAGTTCTTC. This encodes CAWSASGLETSEQFF. Full variable domain (missing parts from reference TRBV30 and TRBJ2-1): SQTIHQWPATLVQPVGSPLSLECTVEGTSNPNLYWYRQAAGRGLQLLFYSVGIGQISSEVPQNLSASRPQDRQFILSSKKLLLSDSGFYLCAWSASGLETSEQFFGPGTRLTVL.

The chain employs TRBV29-1 and TRBJ2-7, with D uncertain. Trimming shortened V by 4 bases and J by 4 bases, and 14 bases separated the two germline ends. The CDR3 consists of 13 residues. Looked up from germline, CDR1 is SQVTM and CDR2 is ANQGSEA. CDR3 residues: CSVVSTDLYEQYF. The CDR3 region has the DNA TGCAGCGTTGTTTCGACTGACTTATACGAGCAGTACTTC.

The chain recombines TRBV7-9 with TRBJ2-7; a weak D match, TRBD2 (6 bases). Germline values: CDR1 SEHNR, CDR2 FQNEAQ (reference sequence). V was trimmed by 8 bases and J by 2 bases, leaving 16 bases between them. The length of the CDR3 is 14 residues. The DNA for the CDR3 is TGTGCCAGCGGAAAAGGGACTGATGCCTACGAGCAGTACTTC. It yields the protein CASGKGTDAYEQYF.

The chain joins TRBV12-3 or TRBV12-4 to TRBJ2-4; D uncertain. This CDR3 comprises 14 residues. Trimming took 7 bases from V and 2 from J, leaving 12 bases between them. CDR3 sequence (DNA): TGTGCCAGCACTACTCTGGGGTCCAAAAACATTCAGTACTTC. Encoded protein: CASTTLGSKNIQYF.

The count of this clonotype is one. The V call is TRBV6-5, the J call TRBJ2-7, with 9 bases lining up with TRBD2. Germline assignment: CDR1 MNHEY and CDR2 SVGAGI. V gave up 3 bases and J gave up 2 bases; unmatched junction bases: 5. The length of the CDR3 is 15 residues. CDR3: CASSYSGTSTYEQYF. CDR3 DNA sequence: TGTGCCAGCAGTTATTCCGGGACTAGCACCTACGAGCAGTACTTC.

This chain connects TRBV20-1 to TRBJ2-1; unclear D gene. CDR1 DFQATT and CDR2 SNEGSKA come from the germline V gene (reference sequence). The CDR3 consists of 13 residues. V was pared by 0 bases and J by 8 bases, with 11 bases between. The CDR3: CSARDGHRDEQFF. In DNA form, the CDR3 reads TGCAGTGCTAGAGATGGGCACCGCGATGAGCAGTTCTTC.

This chain uses TRBV6-2 or TRBV6-3 with TRBJ1-1; D not certain. The ends were cut back, 8 bases at V and 0 bases at J, with 13 bases in the middle. CDR1 MNHEY and CDR2 SVGEGT come from the germline V gene. The CDR3 extends over 14 amino acids. CDR3 DNA sequence: TGTGCCAGCGGTTCGGACGGATTGAACACTGAAGCTTTCTTT. It codes for CASGSDGLNTEAFF.

The V and J genes are TRBV29-1 and TRBJ2-7, with 8 bases lining up with TRBD1. J lost 7 bases, V lost 7 bases, and 6 bases had no gene match. Per germline, CDR1 SQVTM and CDR2 ANQGSEA. The CDR3 contains 11 residues. The CDR3 coding sequence is TGCAGCGCGGACAGGGACGGGGAGCAGTACTTC. This sequence encodes CSADRDGEQYF.

The chain recombines TRBV15 with TRBJ2-2, with D uncertain. The ends were cut back, 4 bases at V and 4 bases at J, with 7 bases in the middle. The CDR3 is made up of 13 amino acids. Germline CDR1 reads LNHNV; CDR2 reads YYDKDF (reference sequence). Here the CDR3 DNA reads TGTGCCACCAGCACCGTTGCCACCGGGGAGCTGTTTTTT. Protein sequence: CATSTVATGELFF.

This chain links TRBV27 with TRBJ1-5; D ambiguous. The CDR3 spans 15 residues. The V gene's germline CDR1 is MNHEY and CDR2 SMNVEV (reference sequence). V lost 5 bases, J lost 5 bases, and 16 bases lay in between. CDR3 region: CASSIHKGGDQPQHF. The CDR3 nucleotides read TGTGCCAGCAGTATCCACAAGGGCGGAGATCAGCCCCAGCATTTT.